This passage covers 15 T cell receptor beta chains from one sample sequenced in a study of T cells expressing NK-cell markers. TCRdb reworked the 5' RACE reads into one entry per CDR3 protein, no DNA. The listing contains about 110,000 distinct CDR3 sequences. Material: blood T cells: a sorted CD56 or NKG2C T cell subset, CD4+ or CD8+ T cells, or bulk PBMC T cells (not recorded which). Source of these receptors: a woman between 18 and 75 years old in good health.

The V gene is TRBV6-5, the J gene TRBJ2-3; TCRdb's D gene call, TRBD2, goes unchecked for lack of DNA. The V gene's germline CDR1 is MNHEY and CDR2 SVGAGI. CDR3 length equals 15 residues. This CDR3 is CASSYSAGGPDTQYF.

The chain uses TRBV5-1 and TRBJ2-3; no DNA is available, so the TRBD2 call from TCRdb remains unchecked. Germline lookup yields CDR1 SGHRS and CDR2 YFSETQ. The CDR3 runs to 16 residues. CDR3 sequence: CASSLETSRTPDTQYF.

V is TRBV27 and J is TRBJ1-2; absent DNA, TCRdb's TRBD1 call cannot be checked. The CDR3 contains 16 residues. Germline loops: CDR1 MNHEY, CDR2 SMNVEV (reference sequence). The CDR3 protein is CASSSPPLGGTHGYTF.

J is TRBJ2-2 and V is TRBV14; the D gene TCRdb calls, TRBD2, cannot be checked with no DNA. From germline, CDR1 is SGHDN and CDR2 FVKESK. The CDR3 has 14 residues. CDR3 residues: CASSHPAGTGELFF.

The chain carries TRBV29-1 and TRBJ2-5; TCRdb's D gene call, TRBD1, goes unchecked for lack of DNA. The CDR3 runs to 15 residues. Germline CDR1 reads SQVTM; CDR2 reads ANQGSEA. CDR3 region: CSVERRGRSQETQYF.

The chain carries TRBV28 and TRBJ2-2; TCRdb's D call of TRBD1 is untestable without DNA. CDR1 and CDR2 from the germline V gene are MDHEN and SYDVKM. CDR3 length: 15 residues. CDR3 residues: CASNPQGPPRGELFF. Looking up the rest from reference TRBV28 and TRBJ2-2 gives the full variable domain: DVKVTQSSRYLVKRTGEKVFLECVQDMDHENMFWYRQDPGLGLRLIYFSYDVKMKEKGDIPEGYSVSREKKERFSLILESASTNQTSMYLCASNPQGPPRGELFFGEGSRLTVL.

The rearrangement uses TRBV23-1 and TRBJ1-1. TRBV23-1 is identified as an open reading frame with a role that is uncertain. This CDR3 spans 14 amino acids. The CDR3 reads CASRPRGPGTEAFF.

The J gene is TRBJ2-2, the V gene TRBV5-5; checking the TCRdb D call of TRBD1 is not possible without DNA. The CDR3 has 16 amino acids. Per germline, CDR1 SGHKS and CDR2 YYEKEE (reference sequence). The CDR3 reads CASSLYPGAGTGELFF.

This chain links TRBV11-2 with TRBJ1-2; TCRdb lists TRBD1, though no DNA is available to test this call. Germline V gives CDR1 SGHAT, CDR2 FQNNGV. The CDR3 is made up of 16 amino acids. CDR3 residues: CASSSPDRVSNYGYTF.

The rearrangement joins TRBV14 to TRBJ2-3; the D call from TCRdb, TRBD2, cannot be confirmed without DNA. Germline V CDR1 and CDR2: SGHDN, FVKESK. This CDR3 is built from 16 residues. CDR3 residues: CASSQVTSGGADTQYF.

The chain carries TRBV7-8 and TRBJ2-3; TCRdb names TRBD2, which stays unverified in the absence of DNA. The CDR3 covers 15 residues. Germline V gene sequence: CDR1 SGHVS, CDR2 FQNEAQ. The CDR3 loop reads CASSSRLARTDTQYF.

The rearrangement joins TRBV27 to TRBJ2-7. The CDR3 runs 13 residues. Germline loops: CDR1 MNHEY, CDR2 SMNVEV (reference sequence). The CDR3 is CASSSGRRYEQYF.

The rearrangement uses TRBV5-6 and TRBJ2-1; TCRdb's assignment of TRBD2 cannot be checked, as there is no DNA. The CDR3 spans 16 residues. CDR1 is SGHDT and CDR2 is YYEEEE in the germline V gene. The CDR3 spells CASSFLGPSSYNEQFF.

This CDR3 is CSAISGGRNNEQFF. This chain connects TRBV20-1 to TRBJ2-1; TCRdb picks TRBD1, but there is no DNA to check that call. Germline lookup yields CDR1 DFQATT and CDR2 SNEGSKA (reference sequence). The CDR3 is made up of 14 amino acids.

The chain carries TRBV5-6 and TRBJ1-5; without DNA, the TCRdb call of TRBD1 cannot be checked. The germline CDR1 and CDR2 sequences are SGHDT and YYEEEE. The CDR3 is made up of 16 amino acids. The CDR3 sequence is CASSLARESSNQPQHF.